Listed below are T cell receptor beta chains from one sample, sequenced in a study of blood T cell repertoires in COVID-19. Using immunoSEQ multiplex PCR, the repertoire was profiled, and TCRdb retains in-frame clones only, with some absent. The sample lists 30,000 to 50,000 clones; 84% were seen once. The specimen sequenced was peripheral blood. The receptors shown here come from a man in his fifties with active or convalescent COVID-19. CDR3s include the opening cysteine and the closing phenylalanine or tryptophan. A D gene is named only where the DNA matches it firmly. Clone size, where shown, is once, few, many, or a class for clones that have expanded.

>TRBD2|TRBV9|-|TRBJ2-1
TGTGCCAGCAGCCCAAGTAGCGGGAGCTCCTACAATGAGCAGTTCTTC
CASSPSSGSSYNEQFF
>TRBD1|TRBV3-1/TRBV3-2|-|TRBJ2-1
TGTGCCAGCAGCCATACAGGGGGCCTCTACAATGAGCAGTTCTTC
CASSHTGGLYNEQFF
>TRBD1|TRBV9|few|TRBJ2-1
TGTGCCAGCAGCGTAGGTGGACAGGGGAACGCTGAGCAGTTCTTC
CASSVGGQGNAEQFF
>-|TRBV6-5|-|TRBJ1-6
TGTGCCAGCAGTTACTCGGACCGACAGGATAATTCACCCCTCCACTTT
CASSYSDRQDNSPLHF
>TRBD1|TRBV7-9|-|TRBJ2-2
TGTGCCAGCAGCACCGTCCTGGACAGGGGATTAACCGGGGAGCTGTTTTTT
CASSTVLDRGLTGELFF
>-|TRBV4-1|-|TRBJ2-7
TGCGTCAGCAGCCAACGGGACTCCTACGAGCAGTACTTC
CVSSQRDSYEQYF
>-|TRBV5-1|-|TRBJ1-4
TGCGCCAGCAGCTTGGGGTCAGTACCAAATGAAAAACTGTTTTTT
CASSLGSVPNEKLFF
>TRBD2|TRBV3-1/TRBV3-2|once|TRBJ2-3
TGTGCCAGCAGCCAACCCACTAATCTAGCGGGGAGCACAGATACGCAGTATTTT
CASSQPTNLAGSTDTQYF
>TRBD1|TRBV5-6|-|TRBJ2-7
TGTGCCAGCAGCCCGGGACAGAGGTACGAGCAGTACTTC
CASSPGQRYEQYF
>-|TRBV19|once|TRBJ1-3
TGTGCCAGTAGTATTGTCAGCTCTGGAAACACCATATATTTT
CASSIVSSGNTIYF
>-|TRBV5-1|once|TRBJ1-5
TGCGCCAGCTATCTACAGAATAGCAATCAGCCCCAGCATTTT
CASYLQNSNQPQHF
>TRBD1|TRBV5-1|-|TRBJ2-1
TGCGCCAGCAGCCAACCTTCCGGGACAGGCTTCAATGAGCAGTTCTTC
CASSQPSGTGFNEQFF
>TRBD2|TRBV7-2|-|TRBJ2-1
TGTGCCAGCAGTACACGGGCGGGGGGGCTTTACAATGAGCAGTTCTTC
CASSTRAGGLYNEQFF
>-|TRBV7-7|-|TRBJ2-2
TGTGCCAGCAGCCTCGCTCTCGCCGGCACCGGGGAGCTGTTTTTT
CASSLALAGTGELFF
>TRBD1|TRBV3-1/TRBV3-2|once|TRBJ1-1
TGTGCCAGCAGCCAAAGATATGGACAGGGGGCGAATGGGCTTTTCTTT
CASSQRYGQGANGLFF
>-|TRBV7-2|-|TRBJ1-2
TGTGCCAGCAGCTTAGCCGGCAGGTTCGAGAACTATGGCTACACCTTC
CASSLAGRFENYGYTF
>-|TRBV27|-|TRBJ2-7
TGTGCCAGCAGTTTATTCAGGTTCTCCTACGAGCAGTACTTC
CASSLFRFSYEQYF
>TRBD1|TRBV5-6|-|TRBJ2-5
TGTGCCAGCAGCTTGGCCGACAGGGAAGAGACCCAGTACTTC
CASSLADREETQYF
>-|TRBV9|once|TRBJ1-2
TGTGCCAGCAGCGTAGGTAACAGGCGGTCGGACTATGGCTACACCTTC
CASSVGNRRSDYGYTF